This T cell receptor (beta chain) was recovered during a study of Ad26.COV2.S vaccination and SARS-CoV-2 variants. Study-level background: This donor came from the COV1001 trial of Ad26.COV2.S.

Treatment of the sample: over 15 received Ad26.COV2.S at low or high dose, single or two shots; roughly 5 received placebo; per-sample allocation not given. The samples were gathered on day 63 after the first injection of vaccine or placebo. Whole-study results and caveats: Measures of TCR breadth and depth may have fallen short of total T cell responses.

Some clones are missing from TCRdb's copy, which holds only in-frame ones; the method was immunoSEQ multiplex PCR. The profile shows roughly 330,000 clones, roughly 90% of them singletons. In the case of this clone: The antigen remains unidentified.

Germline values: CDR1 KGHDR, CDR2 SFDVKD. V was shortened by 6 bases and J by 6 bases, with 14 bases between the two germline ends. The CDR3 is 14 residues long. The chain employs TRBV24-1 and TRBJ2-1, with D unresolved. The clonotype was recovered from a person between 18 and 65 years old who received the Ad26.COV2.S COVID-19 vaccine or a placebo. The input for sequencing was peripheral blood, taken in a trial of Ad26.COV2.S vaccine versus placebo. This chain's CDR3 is CATSQGSQPNEQFF. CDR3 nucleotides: TGTGCCACCAGTCAAGGATCCCAGCCCAATGAGCAGTTCTTC.